Each of the 26 T cell receptor beta chains below was sequenced from the same sample in a study of T cells after yellow fever vaccination. In TCRdb, the 5' RACE reads were re-called with MiXCR into one record per CDR3 protein. The sample shows about 350,000 distinct CDR3 sequences, around 12% of them seen only once. The sequencing used CD4+ T cells sorted from PBMCs, collected 15 days after the yellow fever booster vaccination. These receptor sequences come from a man aged 18 to 29 who received the YFV17D yellow fever vaccine.

The sample holds a few counts of this clonotype. The chain couples TRBV4-3 to TRBJ2-7; 10 nucleotides align to TRBD2. Germline V gives CDR1 LGHNA, CDR2 YSLEER. The CDR3 loop spans 16 amino acids. V lost 0 bases to trimming and J lost 5 bases; unmatched junction nucleotides: 7. The CDR3 protein is CASSQDLASGGHEQYF. As DNA, the CDR3 is TGCGCCAGCAGCCAAGACCTGGCTAGCGGGGGTCACGAGCAGTACTTC.

This clonotype was counted between two and nine times. This rearrangement joins TRBV7-2 to TRBJ2-1; possible D gene TRBD1, 6 bases. The V end lost 5 bases, the J end lost 7 bases, and 15 bases lay between the germline ends. The CDR3 totals 14 residues. From germline, CDR1 is SGHTA and CDR2 FQGNSA. In nucleotides, the CDR3 is TGTGCCAGCAGCGTATACAGGGATGTAAATGAGCAGTTCTTC. It yields the protein CASSVYRDVNEQFF.

This chain uses TRBV9 with TRBJ2-3; D call uncertain. The germline gives CDR1 SGDLS, CDR2 YYNGEE. This CDR3 comprises 13 residues. V shed 0 bases and J shed 6 bases, with 8 bases lying between them. CDR3 nucleotide sequence: TGTGCCAGCAGCGTAGCCCCGGAGGATACGCAGTATTTT. It translates to CASSVAPEDTQYF.

There are a few counts of this clonotype. This rearrangement joins TRBV7-2 to TRBJ1-2; 7 bases agree with TRBD1. The V gene end was trimmed by 1 base and the J gene end by 2 bases; junction bases not matched to a gene: 4. The CDR3 loop spans 15 amino acids. Germline CDR1 SGHTA, CDR2 FQGNSA. Written as DNA, the CDR3 is TGTGCCAGCAGCTTAGGACAGGGTGTCAACTATGGCTACACCTTC. This codes for CASSLGQGVNYGYTF.

This clonotype was counted a few times. The chain is built from TRBV20-1 and TRBJ2-4; a possible D gene is TRBD2 (6 bases). The germline V and J ends were trimmed by 1 base and 8 bases, with 15 bases remaining between them. The CDR3 is 14 amino acids. From germline, CDR1 is DFQATT and CDR2 SNEGSKA (reference sequence). CDR3 coding DNA: TGCAGTGCTAGAGCCCCAAATACGGGGGACATTCAGTACTTC. Protein: CSARAPNTGDIQYF.

This clonotype occurred a few times. The rearrangement links TRBV20-1 to TRBJ1-5; D possibly corresponds to TRBD1 (5 bases). Germline assignment: CDR1 DFQATT and CDR2 SNEGSKA (reference sequence). This CDR3 has 14 amino acids. Trimming removed 7 bases at V and 0 bases at J, with 13 bases between. The CDR3 spells CSVDRDGSNQPQHF. As DNA, the CDR3 is TGCAGTGTCGACCGGGACGGTAGCAATCAGCCCCAGCATTTT.

This clonotype was seen a handful of times. The rearrangement uses TRBV5-4 and TRBJ2-5; no clear D. Trimming cost V 3 bases and J 1 base, with 7 bases left between them. Germline lookup yields CDR1 SGHNT and CDR2 YYREEE (reference sequence). This CDR3 comprises 13 residues. The CDR3 spells CASSSSSQETQYF. The CDR3 DNA is TGTGCCAGCAGCTCATCTAGCCAAGAGACCCAGTACTTC. Looking up the rest from reference TRBV5-4 and TRBJ2-5 gives the full variable domain: ETGVTQSPTHLIKTRGQQVTLRCSSQSGHNTVSWYQQALGQGPQFIFQYYREEENGRGNFPPRFSGLQFPNYSSELNVNALELDDSALYLCASSSSSQETQYFGPGTRLLVL.

The sample holds a few counts of this clonotype. The rearrangement joins TRBV28 to TRBJ1-4, with TRBD1 as a possible D gene (6 bases). Germline CDR1 MDHEN, CDR2 SYDVKM. CDR3 length: 14 amino acids. V lost 3 bases to trimming and J lost 8 bases, with 13 bases between them. CDR3 sequence (DNA): TGTGCCAGCAGTTTGATCAGGGGAGGCGAAAAACTGTTTTTT. Translating gives CASSLIRGGEKLFF.

The V and J genes are TRBV6-1 and TRBJ2-1; 15 positions match TRBD2. This CDR3 comprises 16 residues. Trimming removed 7 bases from V and 5 bases from J; junction bases left unmatched: 6. From germline, CDR1 is MNHNS and CDR2 SASEGT. The CDR3 DNA is TGTGCCAGCATAAGGGGACTAGCGGGGGGAAACAATGAGCAGTTCTTC. Residues: CASIRGLAGGNNEQFF.

This clonotype was counted only a few times. J is TRBJ2-7 and V is TRBV6-2 or TRBV6-3; 7 bases fit TRBD2. CDR3 length: 15 amino acids. V dropped 5 bases and J dropped 7; count of bases not matched to a gene: 14. Germline CDR1 and CDR2: MNHEY and SVGEGT. Written as DNA, the CDR3 is TGTGCCAGCAGTCTGGGGGGGACGGCTATACGAGAGCAGTACTTC. Translated: CASSLGGTAIREQYF.

V gene TRBV5-1 combines with J gene TRBJ2-3, with D perhaps TRBD1 (5 bases). CDR3 length equals 13 residues. The germline V gene has CDR1 SGHRS and CDR2 YFSETQ. Trimming stripped 4 bases from V and 5 bases from J, with 11 bases between. CDR3 sequence (DNA): TGCGCCAGCAGCAGCCTGACAGAAGATACGCAGTATTTT. Its translation is CASSSLTEDTQYF.

This clonotype was counted only a few times. The chain combines TRBV7-2 with TRBJ2-2; possible D gene TRBD1, 6 bases. The CDR3 runs to 14 residues. The germline V gene encodes CDR1 SGHTA and CDR2 FQGNSA. Trimming took off 2 bases at V and 7 bases at J, with 11 bases between the two ends. The CDR3 nucleotides read TGTGCCAGCAGCTTAAACAGGGCGGGCGGGGAGCTGTTTTTT. Translated, it gives CASSLNRAGGELFF. The full variable domain, with the rest looked up from reference TRBV7-2 and TRBJ2-2, is GAGVSQSPSNKVTEKGKDVELRCDPISGHTALYWYRQSLGQGLEFLIYFQGNSAPDKSGLPSDRFSAERTGGSVSTLTIQRTQQEDSAVYLCASSLNRAGGELFFGEGSRLTVL.

This clonotype was seen a few times. J is TRBJ2-2 and V is TRBV7-3, with 10 bases fitting TRBD2. The germline V gene encodes CDR1 SGHTA and CDR2 FQGTGA. With V trimmed by 1 base and J by 1 base, 0 bases remained unmatched. The CDR3 is 16 amino acids. The CDR3 sequence is CASSLRTSGNTGELFF. CDR3 DNA sequence: TGTGCCAGCAGCTTAAGGACTAGCGGGAACACCGGGGAGCTGTTTTTT.

This clonotype appeared many times. This sequence joins TRBV29-1 and TRBJ2-1; maybe TRBD2 (7 bases). CDR3 length equals 11 residues. Germline values: CDR1 SQVTM, CDR2 ANQGSEA. Between the trimmed V and J ends, which lost 3 bases and 9 bases, there was a span of 9 bases. The CDR3 here is CSVDRGGEQFF. The CDR3 DNA follows: TGCAGCGTTGATAGGGGGGGTGAGCAGTTCTTC.

J is TRBJ2-5 and V is TRBV7-8; weak D call: TRBD1 (6 bases). V was clipped by 5 bases and J by 4 bases, with 14 bases between them. Per the germline V gene, CDR1 is SGHVS and CDR2 is FQNEAQ. CDR3 length: 14 residues. CDR3 sequence reads: CASSPGASRETQYF. CDR3 DNA: TGTGCCAGCAGCCCAGGGGCGAGTCGAGAGACCCAGTACTTC.

CDR3 region: CSASHPGVDGYTF. For the CDR3, the DNA is TGCAGTGCTAGTCACCCAGGGGTGGATGGCTACACCTTC. The V call is TRBV20-1, the J call TRBJ1-2; TRBD1 is a possible D gene (6 bases). This CDR3 spans 13 amino acids. Trimming left V 3 bases short and J 6 bases short, with 14 bases between. Germline lookup yields CDR1 DFQATT and CDR2 SNEGSKA (reference sequence).

V and J are TRBV5-1 and TRBJ1-2; possible D gene TRBD1, 5 bases. Deletions cut 3 bases from V and 7 bases from J, with 19 bases between. This CDR3 spans 15 amino acids. Germline V gene lookup returns CDR1 SGHRS and CDR2 YFSETQ. The CDR3 here is CASSSTSAGGRGYTF. In DNA form, the CDR3 reads TGCGCCAGCAGCTCGACGTCGGCTGGGGGTCGTGGCTACACCTTC.

This CDR3 reads CASSPEGTVETQYF. The DNA for the CDR3 is TGTGCCAGCAGCCCCGAAGGGACAGTAGAGACCCAGTACTTC. The chain carries TRBV11-2 and TRBJ2-5, with 7 bases identical to TRBD1. The germline V gene has CDR1 SGHAT and CDR2 FQNNGV. This CDR3 is 14 amino acids long. With V trimmed by 5 bases and J by 4 bases, 7 bases remained unmatched.

This clonotype was detected a few times. The rearrangement uses TRBV11-2 and TRBJ1-1; possible D gene TRBD1, 6 bases. CDR1 is SGHAT, CDR2 FQNNGV, per germline. V gave up 2 bases and J gave up 0 bases, with 7 bases separating them. The CDR3 is made up of 14 amino acids. The CDR3 here is CASSLSGVNTEAFF. The CDR3 DNA reads as TGTGCCAGCAGCTTATCAGGGGTGAACACTGAAGCTTTCTTT.

V is TRBV18 and J is TRBJ2-5; 11 bases fit TRBD2. This CDR3 is 16 amino acids long. J gave up 1 base and V 4 bases, and 5 bases lay outside the gene matches. Germline CDR1 and CDR2: KGHSH and LQKENI. Here the CDR3 reads CASSRSSGGTQETQYF. DNA for the CDR3: TGTGCCAGCTCACGATCTAGCGGGGGGACCCAAGAGACCCAGTACTTC.

This clonotype was seen a few times. V and J are TRBV6-5 and TRBJ1-5; the match to TRBD1 covers 7 bases. The CDR3 contains 13 residues. Trimming cost V 11 bases and J 1 base; bases outside gene matches: 5. CDR1 MNHEY and CDR2 SVGAGI come from the germline V gene. The chain's CDR3 is CAGEQGSNQPQHF. The CDR3 region has the DNA TGTGCCGGGGAACAGGGGAGCAATCAGCCCCAGCATTTT.

The chain employs TRBV10-3 and TRBJ2-3, with 9 bases fitting TRBD2. This CDR3 comprises 15 residues. The J segment lost 4 bases and the V segment lost 0 bases, leaving 2 bases of the junction unmatched. In germline, CDR1 is ENHRY, CDR2 SYGVKD. The DNA of the CDR3 is TGTGCCATCAGTGAGTCGGCGGGGGGGCCAGATACGCAGTATTTT. Amino acid sequence: CAISESAGGPDTQYF.

This clonotype appeared a few times. The V gene is TRBV24-1, the J gene TRBJ1-2; 7 bases match TRBD1. V lost 3 bases to trimming and J lost 4 bases; unmatched junction nucleotides: 1. The CDR3 is 13 residues long. Germline assignment: CDR1 KGHDR and CDR2 SFDVKD. CDR3 amino acids: CATSDRDSYGYTF. The CDR3 DNA reads TGTGCCACCAGTGATCGGGACAGCTATGGCTACACCTTC.

This clonotype was found a few times. The chain combines TRBV7-6 with TRBJ2-5; the D gene is possibly TRBD2 (5 bases). Trimming removed 3 bases from V and 3 bases from J, with 8 bases in between. The germline V gene has CDR1 SGHVS and CDR2 FNYEAQ. This CDR3 contains 13 residues. CDR3 coding DNA: TGTGCCAGCAGCTTTTACGGGGAAGAGACCCAGTACTTC. Translation gives CASSFYGEETQYF.

V gene TRBV29-1 combines with J gene TRBJ2-2, with TRBD2 matching 9 bases. The CDR3 has 16 residues. The V gene's germline CDR1 is SQVTM and CDR2 ANQGSEA. The trim removed 0 bases at V and 3 bases at J, leaving 5 bases unmatched. DNA of the CDR3: TGCAGCGTTGAAGAAAGGAGCGGGGGGTACACCGGGGAGCTGTTTTTT. Its translation is CSVEERSGGYTGELFF.

This clonotype was picked up a small number of times. CDR3 amino acids: CASKGGLSTDTQYF. For the CDR3, the DNA is TGTGCCAGTAAGGGCGGGCTTAGCACAGATACGCAGTATTTT. This chain connects TRBV25-1 to TRBJ2-3, with a possible D match to TRBD2 (5 bases). Germline V gene data show CDR1 as MGHDK and CDR2 as SYGVNS. This CDR3 has 14 amino acids. Trimming took 9 bases from V and 0 from J, leaving 13 bases between them.